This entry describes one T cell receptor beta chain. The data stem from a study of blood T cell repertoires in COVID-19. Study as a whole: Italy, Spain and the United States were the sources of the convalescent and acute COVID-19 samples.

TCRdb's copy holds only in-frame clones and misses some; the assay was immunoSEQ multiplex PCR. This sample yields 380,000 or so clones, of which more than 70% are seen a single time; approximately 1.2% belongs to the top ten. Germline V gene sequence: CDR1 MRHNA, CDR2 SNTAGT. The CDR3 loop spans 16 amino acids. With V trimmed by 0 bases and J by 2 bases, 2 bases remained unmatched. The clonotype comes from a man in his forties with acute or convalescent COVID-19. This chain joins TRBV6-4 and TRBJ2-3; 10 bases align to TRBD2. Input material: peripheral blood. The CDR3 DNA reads TGTGCCAGCAGTGACTCTGGGACTAGCGACACAGATACGCAGTATTTT. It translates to CASSDSGTSDTDTQYF.